The source of this T cell receptor beta chain is a study of cytomegalovirus exposure and HLA in healthy donors. Whole-study results and caveats: Researchers reported from a later analysis that most CMV-associated TCR beta chains appeared HLA-restricted. Association of around 17,000 TCR beta sequences with HLA alleles was found at 0.05 false discovery rate in a later analysis. When presence/absence was analysed, sequencing depth was taken to be roughly uniform across donors.

There are 16 residues in the CDR3. V was shortened by 0 bases and J by 5 bases, with 14 bases between the two germline ends. Germline V gene lookup returns CDR1 SGHRS and CDR2 YFSETQ. Use of 60 Vbeta and 13 Jbeta primers characterized the PCR. Sequencing used immunoSEQ multiplex PCR; TCRdb keeps in-frame clones, though not all of them. The table records 110,000 or so clones, around 79% of them present only once. As to this clone: The target antigen is unknown.

Sequencing was carried out using PBMCs. The clonotype was recovered from a young woman in good health and CMV-seronegative. The chain combines TRBV5-1 with TRBJ1-4, with D possibly matching TRBD1 (6 bases). The CDR3 loop is CASSLGGGPLNEKLFF. The CDR3 region has the DNA TGCGCCAGCAGCTTGGGGGGGGGCCCTTTGAATGAAAAACTGTTTTTT.